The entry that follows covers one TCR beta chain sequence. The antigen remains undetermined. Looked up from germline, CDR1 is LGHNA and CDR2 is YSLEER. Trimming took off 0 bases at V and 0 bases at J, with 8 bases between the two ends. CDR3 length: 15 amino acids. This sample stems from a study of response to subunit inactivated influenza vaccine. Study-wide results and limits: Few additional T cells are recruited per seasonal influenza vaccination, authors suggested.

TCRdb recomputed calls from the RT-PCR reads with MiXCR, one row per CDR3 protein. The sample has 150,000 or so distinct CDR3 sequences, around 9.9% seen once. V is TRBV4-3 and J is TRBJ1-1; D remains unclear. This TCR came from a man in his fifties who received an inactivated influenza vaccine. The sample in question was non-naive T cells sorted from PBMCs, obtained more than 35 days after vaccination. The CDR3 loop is CASSQEVTLNTEAFF. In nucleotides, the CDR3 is TGCGCCAGCAGCCAAGAAGTCACCCTGAACACTGAAGCTTTCTTT.